This T cell receptor (beta chain) was found in a study of CD8 T cells in Susac syndrome. Study findings and constraints: It was acknowledged by the study that relatively few individuals were included in its TCR sequencing and HLA analysis.

The patients who served as multiple sclerosis controls were treatment-naive and had stable or active relapsing-remitting disease that fulfilled the revised McDonald criteria. TEMRA cells were FACS-enriched and CD8+ and CD4+ T cells negatively isolated. After extraction with the RNeasy kit, 0.5 to 1 ug of the RNA was reverse transcribed using random hexamers. TCRdb reanalysed the immunoSEQ multiplex PCR reads using MiXCR and keeps one entry per CDR3 protein. Of around 270,000 distinct CDR3 sequences listed, 89% were seen once; the top ten hold about 0.17%. Worth noting for this clonotype: Its antigen remains unknown.

Germline V CDR1 and CDR2: MNHEY, SVGEGT. After removal of 7 bases from V and 5 bases from J, the junction contained 3 bases not matched to a gene. The CDR3 totals 12 residues. This sequence joins TRBV6-2 or TRBV6-3 and TRBJ2-3, with 7 bases identical to TRBD1. The sequence derives from a human donor with multiple sclerosis. The sequenced sample was CD8+ T cells from PBMCs. The CDR3 region is CASTDREDTQYF. Here the CDR3 DNA reads TGTGCCAGCACAGACAGGGAAGATACGCAGTATTTT.